A selection of T cell receptor beta chains follows, all from one sample in a study of blood T cell repertoires in COVID-19. TCRdb keeps only in-frame clones here, not all; method: immunoSEQ multiplex PCR. The sample yields about 270,000 clones, 88% seen once. Sequencing was carried out using PBMCs or T cells enriched from blood (not recorded which). The receptors derive from a woman between 45 and 60 years old who had recovered from COVID-19. Both conserved end residues are part of each CDR3.

TRBV7-9	TRBJ2-7	CASSVQGRSSYEQYF
TRBV19	TRBJ1-1	CASNPTGYTEAFF
TRBV2	TRBJ2-7	CASREGDRGSEQYF
TRBV18	TRBJ1-4	CASSPPGPANEKLFF
TRBV30	TRBJ1-4	CAFSPLEGNEKLFF
TRBV16	TRBJ2-1	CASSQWSSGTNNEQFF
TRBV28	TRBJ2-1	CASSKDRLGSNEQFF
TRBV6-5	TRBJ1-1	CASSYSGTGNTEAFF
TRBV18	TRBJ1-2	CASSPPNRGSDGYTF
TRBV6-5	TRBJ1-1	CASSSQNRVSRAFF
TRBV5-4	TRBJ2-1	CASSSGTSGRVGEQFF
TRBV5-1	TRBJ1-5	CASRGGSNQPQHF
TRBV7-2	TRBJ1-2	CASSLDWEPSYGYTF
TRBV5-4	TRBJ2-7	CASSLGTGRKIGEQYF
TRBV24-1	TRBJ2-3	CATSTGWATDTQYF
TRBV28	TRBJ1-4	CASSLSTGGFGEKLFF
TRBV19	TRBJ1-5	CASSMYLPSNQPQHF
TRBV24-1	TRBJ2-2	CATSDFPGASGHTGELFF
TRBV7-9	TRBJ2-3	CASSSPSTDTQYF
TRBV7-3	TRBJ2-5	CASSSTGTSRETQYF
TRBV27	TRBJ1-2	CASSPSVGALGYTF
TRBV6-2/TRBV6-3	TRBJ2-7	CASSYGLNPTEQYF
TRBV27	TRBJ2-4	CASSSDGGKNIQYF
TRBV7-9	TRBJ1-2	CASSPGQDYGYTF
TRBV4-3	TRBJ1-1	CASSPSRAARIEAFF
TRBV15	TRBJ2-4	CATSRNKQGISAKNIQYF
TRBV4-1	TRBJ1-1	CASSLGTGGREAFF
TRBV7-9	TRBJ1-5	CASSVQGTNQPQHF
TRBV28	TRBJ2-6	CASSFGQGFTGANVLTF
TRBV27	TRBJ2-7	CASTSSVTYEQYF
TRBV7-2	TRBJ2-2	CASSSQAPGGPTGELFF
TRBV7-9	TRBJ2-5	CASTPGAVGTQYF
TRBV18	TRBJ1-3	CASSPQRTGMNTIYF
TRBV24-1	TRBJ2-3	CATSDPRYGDTQYF
TRBV9	TRBJ2-3	CASSVAGGREDTQYF
TRBV7-9	TRBJ2-3	CASTRGGGTQYF
TRBV7-9	TRBJ1-2	CASSPSGGYGYTF
TRBV5-1	TRBJ2-1	CASSLTSGSSYNEQFF
TRBV28	TRBJ2-5	CASSSTSGAETQYF
TRBV5-5	TRBJ1-1	CASSMDRGRTEAFF
TRBV19	TRBJ1-2	CASSTTGFNYGYTF
TRBV11-2	TRBJ2-3	CASGTSGYTDTQYF
TRBV7-2	TRBJ2-3	CASSLRPSGISDTQYF
TRBV11-3	TRBJ2-1	CASSLAGVNNEQFF
TRBV29-1	TRBJ1-4	CSVEQGREKLFF
TRBV7-9	TRBJ2-7	CASSTSRVNSYEQYF
TRBV15	TRBJ2-1	CATSRSNEQFF
TRBV11-2	TRBJ2-7	CASSLYVGLAGESGEQYF
TRBV28	TRBJ1-1	CASSLLYTTVRTEAFF
TRBV28	TRBJ1-5	CASSQSNSNQPQHF
TRBV3-1/TRBV3-2	TRBJ1-5	CASSPGTEGNQPQHF
TRBV13	TRBJ2-4	CASSLAASGRPNQYF
TRBV6-2/TRBV6-3	TRBJ1-2	CASSYGPRSYGYTF
TRBV7-2	TRBJ2-7	CASSRDRASYEQYF
TRBV19	TRBJ2-5	CASSIGGVSVETQYF
TRBV15	TRBJ2-5	CATSTGEGRWTQYF
TRBV27	TRBJ1-1	CASSRTRQGADTEAFF
TRBV24-1	TRBJ1-2	CATSAGVAGDYGYTF
TRBV11-2	TRBJ1-3	CASSLNLQGSGNTIYF
TRBV3-1/TRBV3-2	TRBJ2-1	CASSQHGLAREQFF